This passage covers 27 T cell receptor beta chains from one sample sequenced in a study of STAT5B mutations in CD4+ large granular lymphocyte leukemia. Generated by immunoSEQ multiplex PCR, the TCRdb table keeps only in-frame clones and is missing some. The sample holds roughly 30,000 clones, roughly 84% seen once. The sequenced sample consisted of CD4+ T cells from blood buffy coats. The receptors were sampled from a human donor in good health.

The rearrangement links TRBV6-4 to TRBJ2-3, with TRBD2 as a possible D gene (6 bases). The CDR3 is 15 residues long. Germline V gives CDR1 MRHNA, CDR2 SNTAGT. Trimming shortened V by 4 bases and J by 6 bases, and 17 bases separated the two germline ends. The CDR3 DNA reads as TGTGCCAGCAGTGCCAGACTAGACCCGCAGGATACGCAGTATTTT. Translating gives CASSARLDPQDTQYF.

This sequence joins TRBV29-1 and TRBJ2-7; 10 bases fit TRBD2. Germline V gene sequence: CDR1 SQVTM, CDR2 ANQGSEA. The CDR3 has 14 residues. The V segment lost 1 base and the J segment 6 bases; nucleotides outside the gene matches: 6. The CDR3 DNA sequence: TGCAGCGTTGAAGCGTTAGCGGGAGGACTCGAGCAGTACTTC. Translated: CSVEALAGGLEQYF.

The chain has TRBV5-1 and TRBJ2-7, with D unclear. The CDR3 length is 14 residues. CDR1 SGHRS and CDR2 YFSETQ come from the germline V gene. The germline V and J ends were trimmed by 4 bases and 3 bases, with 14 bases remaining between them. CDR3 in DNA: TGCGCCAGCAGCCCCAAAGACGGCTACTACGAGCAGTACTTC. It encodes CASSPKDGYYEQYF.

The CDR3 DNA reads as TGTGCCAGCAGGATGGGCGAAACCTACGAGCAGTACTTC. Protein sequence: CASRMGETYEQYF. V is TRBV6-1 and J is TRBJ2-7, with unresolved D. This CDR3 region has 13 residues. Between the trimmed V and J ends, which lost 6 bases and 2 bases, there was a span of 11 bases. The germline V gene has CDR1 MNHNS and CDR2 SASEGT.

The chain uses TRBV7-6 and TRBJ2-7; a possible D gene is TRBD2 (6 bases). Germline CDR1 and CDR2: SGHVS and FNYEAQ. With 5 bases removed from V and 1 base from J, the gap between germline ends came to 15 bases. The CDR3 sequence is 15 residues long. CDR3 sequence (DNA): TGTGCCAGCAGCACCTTGGGGGGAGGTTCCTACGAGCAGTACTTC. Residues: CASSTLGGGSYEQYF.

CDR3 DNA sequence: TGTGCCACCAGCAGAGATTTAACAGGGGGAGCTTTCTTT. Amino acids: CATSRDLTGGAFF. The chain joins TRBV15 to TRBJ1-1; 8 bases agree with TRBD1. Germline CDR1 and CDR2: LNHNV and YYDKDF (reference sequence). J was trimmed by 10 bases and V by 0 bases; bases with no gene match: 4. CDR3 size: 13 residues.

The V gene is TRBV5-8, the J gene TRBJ1-6, with a possible D match to TRBD1 (5 bases). V was trimmed by 1 base and J by 1 base, leaving 15 bases between them. The CDR3 sequence is 18 residues long. Germline CDR1 SGHTS, CDR2 YDEGEE. CDR3 DNA sequence: TGTGCCAGCAGCTTGATGAGGGGTTTTAGTTCCTATAATTCACCCCTCCACTTT. Translated: CASSLMRGFSSYNSPLHF.

The chain uses TRBV5-1 and TRBJ2-5; 9 nucleotides agree with TRBD2. Germline V gene data show CDR1 as SGHRS and CDR2 as YFSETQ. Trimming removed 2 bases from V and 0 bases from J; junction bases left unmatched: 2. The CDR3 runs 15 residues. The CDR3: CASSFSGGHQETQYF. The CDR3 DNA is TGCGCCAGCAGCTTTAGCGGGGGACACCAAGAGACCCAGTACTTC.

The chain carries TRBV7-8 and TRBJ2-5; D tentatively reads TRBD1 or TRBD2 (5 bases each). V lost 5 bases and J 1 base, leaving 14 bases between the germline ends. The CDR3 loop spans 15 amino acids. Germline V lookup: CDR1 SGHVS, CDR2 FQNEAQ. CDR3 sequence: CASSASWDLQETQYF. As DNA, the CDR3 is TGTGCCAGCAGCGCCTCGTGGGACCTCCAAGAGACCCAGTACTTC. Looking up the rest from reference TRBV7-8 and TRBJ2-5 gives the full variable domain: GAGVSQSPRYKVAKRGQDVALRCDPISGHVSLFWYQQALGQGPEFLTYFQNEAQLDKSGLPSDRFFAERPEGSVSTLKIQRTQQEDSAVYLCASSASWDLQETQYFGPGTRLLVL.

The V call is TRBV10-3, the J call TRBJ1-5; D unresolved. With 3 bases removed from V and 0 bases from J, the gap between germline ends came to 3 bases. CDR1 and CDR2 (germline): ENHRY, SYGVKD. The CDR3 extends over 13 amino acids. DNA of the CDR3: TGTGCCATCAGTGACAATAGCAATCAGCCCCAGCATTTT. Encoded protein: CAISDNSNQPQHF.

CDR3 sequence: CASSIMVAAAPMELFF. CDR3 DNA sequence: TGTGCCAGTAGTATCATGGTCGCGGCAGCCCCTATGGAACTGTTTTTT. This rearrangement joins TRBV19 to TRBJ1-4; D uncertain. The CDR3 spans 16 residues. CDR1 is LNHDA, CDR2 SQIVND, per germline (reference sequence). Between the trimmed V and J ends, which lost 3 bases and 12 bases, there was a span of 23 bases.

This sequence joins TRBV30 and TRBJ2-3; unclear D gene. Germline V gene lookup returns CDR1 GTSNPN and CDR2 SVGIG (reference sequence). V lost 4 bases and J 3 bases, leaving 14 bases between the germline ends. The CDR3 is 14 amino acids. The DNA for the CDR3 is TGTGCCTGGAAGGGAAGGCTAGGTACAGATACGCAGTATTTT. This encodes CAWKGRLGTDTQYF.

The genes are TRBV10-2 and TRBJ1-1; tentatively, D is TRBD1 (6 bases). CDR3 length: 15 residues. Per the germline V gene, CDR1 is WSHSY and CDR2 is SAAADI. Trimming shortened V by 6 bases and J by 3 bases, and 17 bases separated the two germline ends. The CDR3 here is CASSMGLRGDTEAFF. In DNA form, the CDR3 reads TGCGCCAGCAGCATGGGATTAAGGGGGGACACTGAAGCTTTCTTT.

This chain joins TRBV9 and TRBJ2-7; D is perhaps TRBD1 or TRBD2 (5 bases each). The V end lost 1 base, the J end lost 7 bases, and 21 bases lay between the germline ends. The germline CDR1 and CDR2 sequences are SGDLS and YYNGEE. CDR3 length equals 16 residues. The CDR3 sequence is CASSVSNRDLTGEQYF. CDR3 coding DNA: TGTGCCAGCAGCGTATCAAACCGGGACCTGACGGGGGAGCAGTACTTC. Full variable domain (outside the CDR3, taken from reference TRBV9 and TRBJ2-7): DSGVTQTPKHLITATGQRVTLRCSPRSGDLSVYWYQQSLDQGLQFLIQYYNGEERAKGNILERFSAQQFPDLHSELNLSSLELGDSALYFCASSVSNRDLTGEQYFGPGTRLTVT.

The chain uses TRBV6-1 and TRBJ1-2; 11 bases are a match to TRBD1. V gave up 5 bases and J gave up 6 bases; unmatched junction bases: 5. The CDR3 is made up of 14 amino acids. Germline assignment: CDR1 MNHNS and CDR2 SASEGT. The CDR3 region is CASSLGQGADGYTF. Here the CDR3 DNA reads TGTGCCAGCAGTCTTGGACAGGGGGCGGATGGCTACACCTTC.

CDR3: CASSVDGSGNSPLHF. The DNA for the CDR3 is TGTGCCAGCAGCGTAGACGGGTCGGGTAATTCACCCCTCCACTTT. This chain links TRBV9 with TRBJ1-6; D is uncertain. CDR1 SGDLS and CDR2 YYNGEE come from the germline V gene. V shed 0 bases and J shed 6 bases, with 10 bases lying between them. This CDR3 contains 15 residues.

The CDR3 reads CASSSDRANYGYTF. For the CDR3, the DNA is TGTGCCAGCAGCAGCGACAGGGCGAACTATGGCTACACCTTC. The chain carries TRBV2 and TRBJ1-2; 7 nucleotides align to TRBD1. This CDR3 comprises 14 residues. Trimming at V came to 6 bases and at J to 2 bases, leaving 6 bases not matched to a gene. Germline V gene lookup returns CDR1 SNHLY and CDR2 FYNNEI.

The table lists this clone with a count of one. This chain connects TRBV9 to TRBJ2-3; TRBD2 agrees at 7 bases. Germline loops: CDR1 SGDLS, CDR2 YYNGEE. With 0 bases clipped from V and 0 bases from J, the junction kept 4 bases outside the gene matches. The CDR3 is made up of 16 amino acids. CDR3 protein: CASSVAPSGSTDTQYF. DNA for the CDR3: TGTGCCAGCAGCGTAGCCCCTAGCGGAAGCACAGATACGCAGTATTTT.

The CDR3 spells CASSLSGGGQETQYF. CDR3 in DNA: TGTGCCAGCAGCCTTAGCGGAGGGGGACAAGAGACCCAGTACTTC. The chain has TRBV11-3 and TRBJ2-5; possibly TRBD1 or TRBD2 for D (6 bases each). The V end was cut by 5 bases, the J end by 2 bases, with 15 bases between. Germline CDR1 reads SGHNT; CDR2 reads YENEEA. The CDR3 totals 15 residues.

The chain has TRBV7-9 and TRBJ2-3; 9 bases agree with TRBD2. CDR3 length: 15 residues. V shed 1 base and J 1 base; nucleotides not matched to a gene: 0. Looked up from germline, CDR1 is SEHNR and CDR2 is FQNEAQ (reference sequence). Here the CDR3 reads CASSLGLAGTDTQYF. CDR3 sequence (DNA): TGTGCCAGCAGCTTAGGACTAGCGGGCACAGATACGCAGTATTTT.

This chain connects TRBV9 to TRBJ2-5; 12 bases are shared with TRBD2. V gave up 4 bases and J gave up 5 bases; unmatched junction bases: 12. The CDR3 totals 17 residues. Germline CDR1 and CDR2: SGDLS and YYNGEE. In DNA, the CDR3 is TGTGCCAGCAGCCCAGGGGCTAGCGGGGGGGCGGTCGAGACCCAGTACTTC. It encodes CASSPGASGGAVETQYF. Together with reference TRBV9 and TRBJ2-5, the CDR3 gives the full variable domain: DSGVTQTPKHLITATGQRVTLRCSPRSGDLSVYWYQQSLDQGLQFLIQYYNGEERAKGNILERFSAQQFPDLHSELNLSSLELGDSALYFCASSPGASGGAVETQYFGPGTRLLVL.

This clone was seen just once. The chain employs TRBV7-8 and TRBJ2-7, with unresolved D. The germline V gene has CDR1 SGHVS and CDR2 FQNEAQ. V was cut by 4 bases and J by 3 bases, with 10 bases left in between. This CDR3 is built from 13 residues. CDR3 amino acids: CASSSNLGYEQYF. In nucleotides, the CDR3 is TGTGCCAGCAGCTCCAACCTCGGCTACGAGCAGTACTTC.

As DNA, the CDR3 is TGTGCCAGCAGTCTAATAGATTCACCCCTCCACTTT. Protein: CASSLIDSPLHF. V is TRBV6-1 and J is TRBJ1-6; D unclear. From germline, CDR1 is MNHNS and CDR2 SASEGT. The CDR3 is made up of 12 amino acids. With 5 bases removed from V and 8 bases from J, the gap between germline ends came to 7 bases.

There are a few counts of this clone. The CDR3 bases are TGTGCCAGCAGTCCGCGGGGGGGAAGGCAGCCCCAGCATTTT. Its translation is CASSPRGGRQPQHF. V usage is TRBV6-5 and J usage is TRBJ1-5; TRBD1 is a possible D gene (5 bases). The germline V gene has CDR1 MNHEY and CDR2 SVGAGI. Trimming removed 5 bases at V and 7 bases at J, with 15 bases between. The CDR3 has 14 amino acids.

On this clone itself: The junction shows a germline mismatch at one end, possibly a read error. The chain carries TRBV6-1 and TRBJ2-7; D ambiguous. CDR3 length: 16 residues. Germline assignment: CDR1 MNHNS and CDR2 SASEGT. Here the CDR3 DNA reads TGTGCCAGCAGAGAAGACCCCCGACGACACTCCTACGAGCAGTACTTC. Amino acids: CASREDPRRHSYEQYF.

The CDR3 nucleotides are TGTGCCAGCAGCGCCTCAGGTATGCCTAATCAGCCCCAGCATTTT. Amino acid sequence: CASSASGMPNQPQHF. This rearrangement joins TRBV2 to TRBJ1-5, with no clear D. This CDR3 is built from 15 residues. Germline V gives CDR1 SNHLY, CDR2 FYNNEI. Between the trimmed V and J ends, which lost 6 bases and 4 bases, there was a span of 16 bases. Using reference TRBV2 and TRBJ1-5 for the parts outside the CDR3, the full variable domain is EPEVTQTPSHQVTQMGQEVILRCVPISNHLYFYWYRQILGQKVEFLVSFYNNEISEKSEIFDDQFSVERPDGSNFTLKIRSTKLEDSAMYFCASSASGMPNQPQHFGDGTRLSIL.

CDR3 nucleotides: TGCAGCGTTGAAGTGACAGGGGCTTCGTACGAGCAGTACTTC. Amino acids: CSVEVTGASYEQYF. The rearrangement links TRBV29-1 to TRBJ2-7, with TRBD1 matching over 8 bases. The CDR3 totals 14 residues. The V gene's germline CDR1 is SQVTM and CDR2 ANQGSEA. The trim removed 1 base at V and 4 bases at J, leaving 6 bases unmatched.